This passage covers 29 T cell receptor beta chains from one sample sequenced in a study of cytomegalovirus exposure and HLA in healthy donors. The PCR made use of 60 Vbeta and 13 Jbeta primers. Sequencing used immunoSEQ multiplex PCR; TCRdb keeps in-frame clones, though not all of them. The table records about 92,000 clones, 77% of them present only once. The sequencing sample was made of PBMCs. The origin of the receptors is a man over 45 in good health and CMV-seropositive.

The chain joins TRBV7-9 to TRBJ2-7, with D tentatively TRBD1 (6 bases). CDR1 and CDR2 from the germline V gene are SEHNR and FQNEAQ (reference sequence). CDR3 length: 15 amino acids. V was trimmed by 5 bases and J by 8 bases, leaving 22 bases between them. The CDR3 DNA reads as TGTGCCAGCAGCCAGGGGACAAGTGACCTCAGCAAGCAGTACTTC. Its translation: CASSQGTSDLSKQYF.

The chain carries TRBV6-1 and TRBJ1-2; no clear D gene. The CDR3 contains 16 residues. The germline V gene encodes CDR1 MNHNS and CDR2 SASEGT. Trimming cost V 3 bases and J 5 bases, with 19 bases left between them. CDR3 loop: CASSDYSLPAGYGYTF. Here the CDR3 DNA reads TGTGCCAGCAGTGACTACAGTCTACCGGCGGGGTATGGCTACACCTTC.

The chain couples TRBV7-8 to TRBJ2-1, with 8 nucleotides matching TRBD1. V shed 5 bases and J 3 bases; nucleotides not matched to a gene: 6. Germline CDR1 reads SGHVS; CDR2 reads FQNEAQ. CDR3 length: 15 residues. CDR3 sequence reads: CASSRSGTGYNEQFF. CDR3 bases: TGTGCCAGCAGCCGATCCGGGACAGGCTACAATGAGCAGTTCTTC.

The CDR3, as DNA: TGTGCCATCAGTGAGGGTTTGGGAACAGGGGGCTACAATGAGCAGTTCTTC. The encoded protein is CAISEGLGTGGYNEQFF. V gene TRBV10-3 combines with J gene TRBJ2-1; 8 positions match TRBD1. With V trimmed by 2 bases and J by 3 bases, 9 bases remained unmatched. The CDR3 is made up of 17 amino acids. Germline-derived CDR1 and CDR2 are ENHRY and SYGVKD.

This clone was picked up a small number of times. The J gene is TRBJ1-1, the V gene TRBV6-5, with a possible D match to TRBD1 (5 bases). CDR3 length equals 12 residues. In germline, CDR1 is MNHEY, CDR2 SVGAGI. V lost 6 bases to trimming and J lost 0 bases, with 5 bases between them. CDR3 amino acids: CASSRVNTEAFF. The CDR3 DNA reads TGTGCCAGCAGCAGGGTGAACACTGAAGCTTTCTTT.

The chain combines TRBV27 with TRBJ2-7; 9 nucleotides line up with TRBD1. The junction had 12 bases not matched to a gene; V was cut back by 4 bases and J by 5 bases. The CDR3 is 16 amino acids. Germline-derived CDR1 and CDR2 are MNHEY and SMNVEV (reference sequence). CDR3 sequence (DNA): TGTGCCAGCAGTTCAATCCACAGGGGGCATGTCAACGAGCAGTACTTC. It codes for CASSSIHRGHVNEQYF.

There are a few counts of this clone. The junction and the germline gene differ at one end; a read error may be behind it. This sequence joins TRBV9 and TRBJ1-2; D possibly corresponds to TRBD1 (5 bases). CDR1 is SGDLS, CDR2 YYNGEE, per germline. CDR3 length: 13 residues. The CDR3 here is CASSVQGNYGYPF. Written as DNA, the CDR3 is TGTGCCAGCAGCGTCCAGGGAAACTATGGCTACCCCTTC.

This chain connects TRBV6-5 to TRBJ1-3, with 8 bases aligning to TRBD1. The germline gives CDR1 MNHEY, CDR2 SVGAGI. The junction had 3 bases not matched to a gene; V was cut back by 6 bases and J by 2 bases. The CDR3 has 14 residues. This CDR3 is CASRQGAAGNTIYF. CDR3 bases: TGTGCCAGCAGGCAGGGGGCAGCTGGAAACACCATATATTTT.

This clone was found once. V usage is TRBV4-3 and J usage is TRBJ1-1; TRBD1 aligns across 9 bases. Germline trimming cut 2 bases from V and 6 bases from J; bases unmatched to any gene: 19. This CDR3 has 19 residues. The V gene's germline CDR1 is LGHNA and CDR2 YSLEER. The CDR3 region is CASSQLPGQGLMGIAEAFF. In DNA, the CDR3 is TGCGCCAGCAGCCAACTCCCGGGACAGGGTTTAATGGGGATCGCTGAAGCTTTCTTT.

V and J are TRBV30 and TRBJ1-1; D perhaps matches TRBD1 (6 bases). The V gene's germline CDR1 is GTSNPN and CDR2 SVGIG (reference sequence). This CDR3 is 12 amino acids long. With 7 bases removed from V and 4 bases from J, the gap between germline ends came to 13 bases. The CDR3 reads CASRGEATEAFF. Written as DNA, the CDR3 is TGTGCCTCCAGGGGTGAGGCCACTGAAGCTTTCTTT.

The rearrangement joins TRBV4-1 to TRBJ2-5, with 16 bases lining up with TRBD2. Germline values: CDR1 MGHRA, CDR2 YSYEKL. J was trimmed by 5 bases and V by 3 bases; bases with no gene match: 6. This CDR3 is built from 17 residues. CDR3 in DNA: TGCGCCAGCAGCCAGGGACTAGCGGGGGGGCTAGAGGAGACCCAGTACTTC. This translates into CASSQGLAGGLEETQYF.

The chain recombines TRBV19 with TRBJ1-2, with a tentative D call TRBD1 (6 bases). Germline V gene lookup returns CDR1 LNHDA and CDR2 SQIVND (reference sequence). V was trimmed by 7 bases and J by 2 bases, leaving 14 bases between them. This CDR3 contains 14 residues. CDR3 DNA sequence: TGTGCCAGTACCTCACCGGACAGAAACTATGGCTACACCTTC. Translated, it gives CASTSPDRNYGYTF.

This chain connects TRBV19 to TRBJ2-5; the match to TRBD2 covers 11 bases. Unmatched junction bases numbered 17, after V lost 5 bases and J lost 3 bases. Germline-derived CDR1 and CDR2 are LNHDA and SQIVND (reference sequence). The CDR3 is made up of 19 amino acids. CDR3 loop: CASSARGTLAGGREETQYF. DNA for the CDR3: TGTGCCAGTAGTGCCCGGGGGACCCTAGCGGGGGGCAGGGAAGAGACCCAGTACTTC.

This rearrangement joins TRBV4-2 to TRBJ2-3, with D possibly TRBD2 on 6 matching bases. Germline CDR1 reads LGHNA; CDR2 reads YNFKEQ. Trimming took off 1 base at V and 1 base at J, with 9 bases between the two ends. The CDR3 loop spans 15 amino acids. CDR3 DNA sequence: TGTGCCAGCAGCCAAGCGACTAGGGGCACAGATACGCAGTATTTT. This sequence encodes CASSQATRGTDTQYF.

The chain has TRBV19 and TRBJ1-3, with 7 bases aligning to TRBD1. The trim removed 6 bases at V and 14 bases at J, leaving 22 bases unmatched. Germline CDR1 reads LNHDA; CDR2 reads SQIVND (reference sequence). The CDR3 extends over 16 amino acids. In DNA form, the CDR3 reads TGTGCCAGTAGCCCGAAAAGTTGGGACAGCGTCCGCGCTCTATATTTT. Translation gives CASSPKSWDSVRALYF.

This chain uses TRBV7-2 with TRBJ1-1; TRBD1 is a possible D gene (5 bases). Trimming shortened V by 2 bases and J by 0 bases, and 10 bases separated the two germline ends. Germline V CDR1 and CDR2: SGHTA, FQGNSA. The CDR3 runs to 15 residues. CDR3 loop: CASSLSQGVNTEAFF. DNA of the CDR3: TGTGCCAGCAGCTTAAGTCAGGGTGTGAACACTGAAGCTTTCTTT. The variable domain in full, with the rest retrieved from reference TRBV7-2 and TRBJ1-1, is GAGVSQSPSNKVTEKGKDVELRCDPISGHTALYWYRQSLGQGLEFLIYFQGNSAPDKSGLPSDRFSAERTGGSVSTLTIQRTQQEDSAVYLCASSLSQGVNTEAFFGQGTRLTVV.

The chain couples TRBV27 to TRBJ1-1; 7 nucleotides line up with TRBD1. J gave up 7 bases and V 5 bases, and 7 bases lay outside the gene matches. The germline gives CDR1 MNHEY, CDR2 SMNVEV (reference sequence). The CDR3 is 13 amino acids. CDR3 DNA sequence: TGTGCCAGCAGTGAGATATACAGGGGTGAAGCTTTCTTT. It yields the protein CASSEIYRGEAFF.

J is TRBJ1-3 and V is TRBV5-1; D gene ambiguous. V gave up 2 bases and J gave up 2 bases, with 5 bases separating them. From germline, CDR1 is SGHRS and CDR2 YFSETQ. The CDR3 extends over 13 amino acids. The CDR3 sequence is CASSLAPGNTIYF. In nucleotides, the CDR3 is TGCGCCAGCAGCTTAGCTCCTGGAAACACCATATATTTT.

The chain employs TRBV30 and TRBJ2-3; TRBD2 aligns across 10 bases. V lost 2 bases, J lost 1 base, and 0 bases stayed unmatched. The CDR3 loop spans 14 amino acids. The germline V gene encodes CDR1 GTSNPN and CDR2 SVGIG (reference sequence). The CDR3 DNA follows: TGTGCCTGGAGTCTAGCGGGGGGCACAGATACGCAGTATTTT. Encoded protein: CAWSLAGGTDTQYF.

Notes on this clone: Sequence at one end of the junction differs from germline and may be a read error. The chain couples TRBV2 to TRBJ2-5; 11 nucleotides agree with TRBD2. CDR1 SNHLY and CDR2 FYNNEI come from the germline V gene. The CDR3 consists of 15 residues. The CDR3 here is CASSGLAGTGEAQYF. The CDR3 DNA reads TGTGCCAGCAGTGGACTAGCGGGGACTGGAGAGGCCCAGTACTTC.

Of note for this clone: The junction departs from germline at one end; a sequencing error may be responsible. V and J are TRBV19 and TRBJ1-2; D remains unclear. This CDR3 contains 12 residues. Per germline, CDR1 LNHDA and CDR2 SQIVND (reference sequence). The CDR3 protein is CASSMTGYGYPF. The CDR3 bases are TGTGCCAGTAGTATGACTGGCTATGGCTACCCCTTC.

The gene calls are TRBV9 and TRBJ1-1; possibly TRBD1 for D (5 bases). Germline V gene lookup returns CDR1 SGDLS and CDR2 YYNGEE. V gave up 3 bases and J gave up 3 bases, with 21 bases separating them. The CDR3 spans 17 residues. In DNA form, the CDR3 reads TGTGCCAGCAGCGGGGCCGGGACTCCGGTGGGGGACACTGAAGCTTTCTTT. This gives the protein CASSGAGTPVGDTEAFF. The variable domain in full, with the rest retrieved from reference TRBV9 and TRBJ1-1, is DSGVTQTPKHLITATGQRVTLRCSPRSGDLSVYWYQQSLDQGLQFLIQYYNGEERAKGNILERFSAQQFPDLHSELNLSSLELGDSALYFCASSGAGTPVGDTEAFFGQGTRLTVV.

The chain links TRBV27 to TRBJ1-5, with D perhaps matching TRBD1 (5 bases). Trimming took 1 base from V and 7 from J, leaving 11 bases between them. Germline V CDR1 and CDR2: MNHEY, SMNVEV (reference sequence). This CDR3 has 14 residues. The CDR3 nucleotides are TGTGCCAGCAGTTTATGGGGGGTTGAGCAGCCCCAGCATTTT. This translates into CASSLWGVEQPQHF.

V is TRBV4-1 and J is TRBJ1-6; 10 bases are a match to TRBD1. The CDR3 consists of 17 residues. Unmatched junction bases numbered 8, after V lost 1 base and J lost 8 bases. The germline CDR1 and CDR2 sequences are MGHRA and YSYEKL. CDR3 protein: CASSQVSTGGKHSPLHF. In nucleotides, the CDR3 is TGCGCCAGCAGCCAAGTCTCGACAGGGGGCAAGCATTCACCCCTCCACTTT.

V and J are TRBV5-1 and TRBJ1-1; possibly TRBD1 for D (5 bases). The CDR3 spans 14 residues. With 4 bases removed from V and 0 bases from J, the gap between germline ends came to 10 bases. The germline V gene encodes CDR1 SGHRS and CDR2 YFSETQ. In DNA form, the CDR3 reads TGCGCCAGCAGCGAGACAGTAATGAACACTGAAGCTTTCTTT. Translation gives CASSETVMNTEAFF. Full variable domain (missing parts from reference TRBV5-1 and TRBJ1-1): KAGVTQTPRYLIKTRGQQVTLSCSPISGHRSVSWYQQTPGQGLQFLFEYFSETQRNKGNFPGRFSGRQFSNSRSEMNVSTLELGDSALYLCASSETVMNTEAFFGQGTRLTVV.

This chain links TRBV5-1 with TRBJ1-5; D is ambiguous. This CDR3 spans 13 amino acids. Germline loops: CDR1 SGHRS, CDR2 YFSETQ. The V end lost 2 bases, the J end lost 6 bases, and 9 bases lay between the germline ends. As DNA, the CDR3 is TGCGCCAGCAGCTTTGCGGGCGGTCAGCCCCAGCATTTT. Translation: CASSFAGGQPQHF.

The chain carries TRBV4-3 and TRBJ1-2; no firm D call. Germline CDR1 is LGHNA and CDR2 is YSLEER. The CDR3 is 15 amino acids. V was pared by 0 bases and J by 4 bases, with 12 bases between. As DNA, the CDR3 is TGCGCCAGCAGCCAAGATATCTCAAGTAGCTATGGCTACACCTTC. It encodes CASSQDISSSYGYTF.

This sequence joins TRBV21-1 and TRBJ2-4; TRBD2, as called in the table, went unchecked against the DNA. TRBV21-1 is described as a pseudogene. This CDR3 contains 17 residues. The DNA for the CDR3 is TGTGCCAGCCGTCGACGTACGAGGTCCCTAGCCAAAAACATTCAGTACTTC. This translates into CASRRRTRSLAKNIQYF.

This chain uses TRBV7-9 with TRBJ1-5, with D uncertain. This CDR3 has 12 amino acids. Germline-derived CDR1 and CDR2 are SEHNR and FQNEAQ (reference sequence). V was cut by 4 bases and J by 4 bases, with 5 bases left in between. The CDR3 region is CASSSFNQPQHF. The CDR3, as DNA: TGTGCCAGCAGCTCGTTTAATCAGCCCCAGCATTTT.